The 15 T cell receptor beta chains reported below all come from one sample, sequenced in a study of shared clonotypes between healthy human individuals. The assay was immunoSEQ multiplex PCR, and TCRdb's table has in-frame clones only and misses some. The sample consists of 2 million to 2.5 million clones, about 93% of them appearing once. It was CD45RO-negative cells, positively selected for CCR7, that made up naive CD8 cells, with terminally differentiated effector memory CD45RA+ cells excluded. Specimen: naive CD8+ T cells from PBMCs. These receptors all stem from a man aged 18 to 29 in good health. Some clones in this sample may be carry-over from other donors' samples.

The chain is built from TRBV5-1 and TRBJ2-4; 7 bases are shared with TRBD1. Germline lookup yields CDR1 SGHRS and CDR2 YFSETQ. This CDR3 spans 15 amino acids. V lost 1 base, J lost 6 bases, and 7 bases stayed unmatched. CDR3 sequence: CASSLTGAGPNIQYF. In DNA form, the CDR3 reads TGCGCCAGCAGCTTGACAGGGGCAGGTCCAAACATTCAGTACTTC.

Note on this clone: This same CDR3 is encoded by further DNA sequences in the sample. The V gene is TRBV27, the J gene TRBJ1-1; a possible D gene is TRBD1 (6 bases). The CDR3 runs to 13 residues. Germline-derived CDR1 and CDR2 are MNHEY and SMNVEV (reference sequence). Trimming cost V 6 bases and J 0 bases, with 8 bases left between them. In DNA form, the CDR3 reads TGTGCCAGCAGAACAGGGCTGAACACTGAAGCTTTCTTT. Its protein is CASRTGLNTEAFF.

To note about this clone: Other DNA sequences in this specimen translate into the identical CDR3. The chain links TRBV7-3 to TRBJ2-7, with TRBD2 matching over 9 bases. Germline assignment: CDR1 SGHTA and CDR2 FQGTGA. This CDR3 region has 13 residues. J lost 5 bases, V lost 5 bases, and 4 bases had no gene match. The CDR3 reads CASSPGLANEQYF. The CDR3 nucleotides read TGTGCCAGCAGCCCTGGACTAGCGAACGAGCAGTACTTC.

The gene calls are TRBV27 and TRBJ2-1; D is possibly TRBD1 (6 bases). Germline values: CDR1 MNHEY, CDR2 SMNVEV (reference sequence). CDR3 length: 12 residues. Trimming cost V 8 bases and J 6 bases, with 11 bases left between them. The CDR3 region is CASEDRANEQFF. The CDR3 DNA is TGTGCCAGCGAGGACAGAGCCAATGAGCAGTTCTTC.

The V gene is TRBV5-8, the J gene TRBJ1-5; D remains unclear. The CDR3 is 13 residues long. V dropped 0 bases and J dropped 7 bases, with 8 bases sitting between them. Germline CDR1 and CDR2: SGHTS and YDEGEE. The CDR3 is CASSLGQNQPQHF. The CDR3 nucleotides read TGTGCCAGCAGCTTGGGGCAGAACCAGCCCCAGCATTTT.

The gene calls are TRBV4-1 and TRBJ1-2; TRBD1 aligns across 7 bases. Losses at the gene ends were 4 bases for V and 8 bases for J; bases not matched to a gene: 16. In germline, CDR1 is MGHRA, CDR2 YSYEKL. This CDR3 region has 16 residues. Written as DNA, the CDR3 is TGCGCCAGCAGCCCGACAGGGTCCTACCATAGGGGGGGCTACACCTTC. Translated: CASSPTGSYHRGGYTF.

The chain carries TRBV7-7 and TRBJ2-3, with a weak D call TRBD2 (7 bases). This CDR3 has 15 residues. Trimming took 5 bases from V and 6 from J, leaving 18 bases between them. The germline CDR1 and CDR2 sequences are SSHAT and FNYEAQ (reference sequence). The CDR3 here is CASSQGPSGLDTQYF. In nucleotides, the CDR3 is TGTGCCAGCAGCCAGGGGCCTAGCGGATTGGATACGCAGTATTTT.

As regards this clone: This sample includes further DNA sequences coding for the same CDR3. The rearrangement links TRBV4-1 to TRBJ2-3; D is tentatively TRBD1 or TRBD2 (5 bases each). This CDR3 region has 14 residues. With 4 bases removed from V and 4 bases from J, the gap between germline ends came to 12 bases. Germline V gene sequence: CDR1 MGHRA, CDR2 YSYEKL. This chain's CDR3 is CASSPRLGADTQYF. In DNA, the CDR3 is TGCGCCAGCAGCCCCCGTCTGGGGGCAGATACGCAGTATTTT.

This clone showed up just once. V gene TRBV6-1 combines with J gene TRBJ1-5; 12 bases fit TRBD1. Germline loops: CDR1 MNHNS, CDR2 SASEGT. The CDR3 consists of 17 residues. J was trimmed by 6 bases and V by 3 bases; bases with no gene match: 9. In DNA form, the CDR3 reads TGTGCCAGCAGTGACCTCCCGGGACAGGGGGCATTTCAGCCCCAGCATTTT. Translation gives CASSDLPGQGAFQPQHF.

The V call is TRBV28, the J call TRBJ2-7, with 7 bases identical to TRBD1. Germline loops: CDR1 MDHEN, CDR2 SYDVKM. V gave up 4 bases and J gave up 3 bases; unmatched junction bases: 6. This CDR3 is 14 amino acids long. CDR3 nucleotide sequence: TGTGCCAGCAGTTCCAGGGACAGCCGCTACGAGCAGTACTTC. This translates into CASSSRDSRYEQYF.

This chain joins TRBV28 and TRBJ2-7, with unresolved D. Between the trimmed V and J ends, which lost 1 base and 2 bases, there was a span of 12 bases. Per the germline V gene, CDR1 is MDHEN and CDR2 is SYDVKM. The CDR3 covers 15 residues. CDR3 nucleotides: TGTGCCAGCAGTTTATCCGGCAACCCACCCTACGAGCAGTACTTC. Translating gives CASSLSGNPPYEQYF.

This sequence joins TRBV9 and TRBJ2-3; the D is unclear. The germline CDR1 and CDR2 sequences are SGDLS and YYNGEE. The germline V and J ends were trimmed by 0 bases and 3 bases, with 14 bases remaining between them. The CDR3 has 16 amino acids. The CDR3 nucleotides are TGTGCCAGCAGCGTAGCTCTGGCGGCCCGAACAGATACGCAGTATTTT. Its protein product is CASSVALAARTDTQYF.

This chain connects TRBV2 to TRBJ1-1; no firm D call. CDR3 length: 15 amino acids. Germline V CDR1 and CDR2: SNHLY, FYNNEI. V was trimmed by 3 bases and J by 0 bases, leaving 11 bases between them. The chain's CDR3 is CASSEAAFLNTEAFF. In DNA form, the CDR3 reads TGTGCCAGCAGTGAGGCAGCCTTTCTGAACACTGAAGCTTTCTTT.

V and J are TRBV6-1 and TRBJ2-1; tentatively, D is TRBD1 (5 bases). CDR1 is MNHNS, CDR2 SASEGT, per germline. There are 15 residues in the CDR3. V lost 8 bases, J lost 5 bases, and 19 bases lay in between. The chain's CDR3 is CASDSPTQTHNEQFF. The CDR3 DNA reads TGTGCCAGCGACAGTCCTACCCAGACACACAATGAGCAGTTCTTC.

CDR3 loop: CASTAGDTGELFF. Written as DNA, the CDR3 is TGTGCCAGCACAGCGGGAGACACCGGGGAGCTGTTTTTT. This chain connects TRBV2 to TRBJ2-2; TRBD2 matches at 8 bases. This CDR3 comprises 13 residues. V dropped 7 bases and J dropped 3; count of bases not matched to a gene: 1. Germline V gene lookup returns CDR1 SNHLY and CDR2 FYNNEI.